Described below is a single T cell receptor beta chain sequence and its context. The antigen is unknown. The record originates from a study of graft-versus-host responses after intestinal transplantation. Clones were sequenced by immunoSEQ multiplex PCR, and TCRdb holds only the in-frame ones, with some missing. The table records tens of thousands of clones, roughly nine tenths of them present only once. The CDR3 covers 15 residues. Trimming pared 3 bases from V and 2 bases from J, leaving 13 bases between. CDR1 and CDR2 (germline): MDHEN, SYDVKM. This sequence was found in a human donor who received an intestinal transplant. The sample in question was unstimulated CD8+ T cells sorted from spleen or lymph node cells, obtained before intestinal transplant. The V and J genes are TRBV28 and TRBJ2-5, with D tentatively TRBD2 (5 bases). CDR3 residues: CASSLAGSNQETQYF. CDR3 sequence (DNA): TGTGCCAGCAGTTTGGCGGGTTCCAATCAAGAGACCCAGTACTTC.